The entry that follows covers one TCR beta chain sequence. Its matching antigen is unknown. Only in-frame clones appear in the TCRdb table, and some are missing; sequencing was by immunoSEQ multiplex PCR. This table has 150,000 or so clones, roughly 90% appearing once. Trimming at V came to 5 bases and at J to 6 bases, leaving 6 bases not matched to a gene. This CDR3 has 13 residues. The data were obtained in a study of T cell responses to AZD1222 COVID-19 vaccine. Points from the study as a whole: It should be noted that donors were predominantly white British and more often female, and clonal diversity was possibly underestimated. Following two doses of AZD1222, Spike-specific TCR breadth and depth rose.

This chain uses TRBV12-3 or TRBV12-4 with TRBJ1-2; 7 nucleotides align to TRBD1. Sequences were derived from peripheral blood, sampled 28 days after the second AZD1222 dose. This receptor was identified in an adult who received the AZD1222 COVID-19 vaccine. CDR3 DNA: TGTGCCAGCAGTGTAAACAGGGGAGATGGCTACACCTTC. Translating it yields CASSVNRGDGYTF.